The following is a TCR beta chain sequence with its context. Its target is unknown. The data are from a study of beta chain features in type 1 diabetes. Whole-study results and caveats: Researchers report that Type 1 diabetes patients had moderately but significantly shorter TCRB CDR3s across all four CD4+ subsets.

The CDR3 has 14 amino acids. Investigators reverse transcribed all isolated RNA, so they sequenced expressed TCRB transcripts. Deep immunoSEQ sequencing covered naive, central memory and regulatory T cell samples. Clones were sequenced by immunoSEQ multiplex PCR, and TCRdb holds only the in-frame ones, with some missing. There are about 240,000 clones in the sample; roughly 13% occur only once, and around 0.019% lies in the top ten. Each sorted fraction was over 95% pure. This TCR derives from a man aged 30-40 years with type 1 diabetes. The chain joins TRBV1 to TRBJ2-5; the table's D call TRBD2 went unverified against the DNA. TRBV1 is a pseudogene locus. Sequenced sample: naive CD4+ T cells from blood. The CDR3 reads CTSSPREGQETQYF. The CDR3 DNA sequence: TGCACCAGCAGCCCTCGAGAGGGCCAAGAGACCCAGTACTTC.